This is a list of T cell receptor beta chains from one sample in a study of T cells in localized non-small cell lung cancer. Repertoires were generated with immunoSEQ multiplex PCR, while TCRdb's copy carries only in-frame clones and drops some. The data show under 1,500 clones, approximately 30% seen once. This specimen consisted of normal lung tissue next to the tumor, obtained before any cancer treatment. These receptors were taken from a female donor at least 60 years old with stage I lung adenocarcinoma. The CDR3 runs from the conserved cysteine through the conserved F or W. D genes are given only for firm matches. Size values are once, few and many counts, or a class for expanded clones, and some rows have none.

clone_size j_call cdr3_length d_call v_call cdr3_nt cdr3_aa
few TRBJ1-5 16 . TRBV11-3 TGTGCCAGCAGCAGTGGGCGAACTGGTAGCAATCAGCCCCAGCATTTT CASSSGRTGSNQPQHF
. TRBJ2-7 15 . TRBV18 TGTGCCAGCTCACCAGCCGAAGGGTTTAGTTACGAGCAGTACTTC CASSPAEGFSYEQYF
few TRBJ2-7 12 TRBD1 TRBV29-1 TGCAGCGTTGAGGGACAGGCCTACGAGCAGTACTTC CSVEGQAYEQYF
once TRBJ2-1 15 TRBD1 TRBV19 TGTGCCAGTAGCCCCCAGACAGGGACCTACAATGAGCAGTTCTTC CASSPQTGTYNEQFF
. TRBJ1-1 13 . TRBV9 TGTGCCAGCAGTGATAGCTGGGACACTGAAGCTTTCTTT CASSDSWDTEAFF
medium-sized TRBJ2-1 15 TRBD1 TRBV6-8 TGTGCCAGCAGTTTATGGCCCGGACAGGGCGATGAGCAGTTCTTC CASSLWPGQGDEQFF
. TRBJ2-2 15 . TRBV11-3 TGTGCCAGCAGCTTAATGTGGACAACGGCCGGGGAGCTGTTTTTT CASSLMWTTAGELFF
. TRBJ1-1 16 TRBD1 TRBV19 TGTGCCAGTAGTAAGCGACAGGGGACTGTGAACACTGAAGCTTTCTTT CASSKRQGTVNTEAFF
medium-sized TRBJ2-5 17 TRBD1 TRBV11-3 TGTGCCAGCAGTCGCCTTATTGCAGGACAGGGAAAGGAGACCCAGTACTTC CASSRLIAGQGKETQYF
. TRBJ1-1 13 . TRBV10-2 TGCGCCAGCGGCGGCGGGGAGGGCACTGAAGCTTTCTTT CASGGGEGTEAFF
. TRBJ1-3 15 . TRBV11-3 TGTGCCAGCAGCACCGACGGGGGCCCTGGAAACACCATATATTTT CASSTDGGPGNTIYF
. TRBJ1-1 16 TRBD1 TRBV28 TGTGCCAGCAGAATGATTAACACAGGGGGCGCAAGTGAAGCTTTCTTT CASRMINTGGASEAFF
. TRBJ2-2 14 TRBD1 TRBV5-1 TGCGCCAGCAGCCCGGGACAGAGCACCGGGGAGCTGTTTTTT CASSPGQSTGELFF
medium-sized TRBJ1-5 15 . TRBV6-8 TGTGCCAGCAGGCCCGAGGGCAATAGCAATCAGCCCCAGCATTTT CASRPEGNSNQPQHF
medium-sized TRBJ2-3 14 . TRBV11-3 TGTGCCAGCAGCTTGGTTGGCAGCACAGATACGCAGTATTTT CASSLVGSTDTQYF
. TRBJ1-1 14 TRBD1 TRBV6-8 TGTGTCAGCAGGAGGACAGGAATGAACACTGAAGCTTTCTTT CVSRRTGMNTEAFF
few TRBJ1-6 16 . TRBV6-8 TGTGCCAGCAGTTACCCGCTCCGAAGGGAAAATTCACCCCTCCACTTT CASSYPLRRENSPLHF
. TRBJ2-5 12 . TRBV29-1 TGCAGCGTTGATTTGGCGGGGAAAACCCAGTACTTC CSVDLAGKTQYF
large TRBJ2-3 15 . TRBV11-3 TGTGCCAGCAGCATCAGTGGGGGGAGCACAGATACGCAGTATTTT CASSISGGSTDTQYF
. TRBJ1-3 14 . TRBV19 TGTGCCAGTAGATCGGGGGCCTCTGGAAACACCATATATTTT CASRSGASGNTIYF
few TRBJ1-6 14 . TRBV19 TGTGCCAGTAGACCAACAGAGGGTAATTCACCCCTCCACTTT CASRPTEGNSPLHF
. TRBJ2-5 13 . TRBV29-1 TGCAGCTTTGCCCCGACAGGCCAAGAGACCCAGTACTTC CSFAPTGQETQYF
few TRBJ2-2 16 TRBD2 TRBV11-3 TGTGCCAGCAGCTTGGGACTAGAATACGACACCGGGGAGCTGTTTTTT CASSLGLEYDTGELFF
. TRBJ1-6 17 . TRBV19 TGTGCCAGTAGTACGCGGACAGTCAGCTCCTATAATTCACCCCTCCACTTT CASSTRTVSSYNSPLHF